The sequence of this T cell receptor (beta chain) was determined in a study of human T cells and chemical hapten exposure (dated by TCRdb to the early 2020s). About the investigation overall: For sensitization, 2% DPC in acetone was applied to an approximately 2 cm by approximately 2 cm area of upper inner arm skin. Weekly therapeutic DPC doses were additionally applied to the scalp of patients throughout the roughly 23-week study period. Patch tests used Finn chambers with 0.01% DPC on the upper back, scored after 6 days by International Contact Dermatitis Research Group standards. Alopecia areata with under or over 50% scalp involvement, alopecia totalis and alopecia universalis were represented in the patient cohort, which was mostly female. The libraries were sequenced as a pool, and the TCR yield per sample differed mostly because of small variations in library volumes within the pool. This study followed changes in the peripheral blood TCR repertoire in vivo during primary and secondary sensitization of alopecia patients to the hapten diphenylcyclopropenone (DPC). Blood samples were taken from patients before sensitization (week 0) and then at 2, 6 and about 24 weeks after DPC sensitization. Around 30 alopecia patients provided blood for TCR sequencing at one to four time points (pre-sensitization, 2, 6 and 24 weeks). Summary of the overall study and its limitations: Because every patient had alopecia, a presumed autoimmune disease, the patients' immune response might differ from that of healthy individuals. DPC sensitization did not change the number of TCRs with a frequency above 1 in 1000, and there was no evidence of changes in global repertoire structure. Compared with pre-sensitization or healthy control sets, expanded TCRs formed significantly more large CDR3 similarity clusters, which is consistent with antigen-driven responses. After repeated subsampling, the strength of the expansion versus patch-test correlation and the threshold at which it became significant changed. Patch test score correlated positively with the number of PT1 expanded TCRs, reaching significance at thresholds 8, 16 and 32 but not at 4.

V was cut back by 2 bases and J by 0 bases, leaving a gap of 3 bases between them. CDR1 and CDR2 were assigned from the germline V gene (reference sequence) as SEHNR and FQNEAQ. Its CDR3 holds 13 amino acids, cysteine through phenylalanine. Only the CDR3 DNA is retained, 39 bases long and in frame from the first base. This clonotype was counted between two and nine times. This clone's antigen is unknown. Per-base qualities were not stored, and no clone one base away is much larger. Library preparation employed RACE. Sequencing was performed on a NextSeq 500. During library preparation, unique molecular identifiers were attached to individual cDNA molecules so that TCRs could be counted quantitatively and reproducibly. Both TCR alpha and TCR beta chains were sequenced from each blood RNA sample. In the authors' own workflow: The median number of TCRs per sample was over 85,000, ranging from roughly 20,000 to 700,000. The Decombinator software suite was used to annotate the V, J and CDR3 of the TCR reads. Every sample was subsampled to the same number of TCRs (28,000) for the PS versus PT1 abundance plots. TCRs were defined as expanded if absent before sensitization and observed at least eight times at the 2-week time point. The public reads were quality trimmed at Q25 with fastp and then assembled into clones with MiXCR by TCRdb, keeping productive beta chains. Every entry covers one CDR3 protein and lists the most common genes and DNA from its rows. The V and J calls were determined by TCRdb, not by the authors. This sample gives about 97,000 distinct CDR3 sequences in total; 25% to 30% of them show up just once. The ten largest clones represent approximately 10% of the sample.

In light of the paper, this sample's time point label describes: patch test 3, about 24 weeks after DPC sensitization. The treatment or condition label, read with the paper, signifies: therapeutic diphenylcyclopropenone sensitization with weekly scalp DPC. At every patch-test visit, the blood draw took place before the patch test was put on. To be eligible, patients had to be aged 18 to 70, diagnosed with alopecia and judged suitable for DPC therapy, while pregnant patients were excluded. Total RNA was extracted from unfractionated whole blood collected in Tempus Blood RNA tubes. The origin of this receptor is a man aged 40-49 years with alopecia areata. Some clones in this sample may be carry-over from other donors' samples. The source material was whole blood, sampled in connection with sensitization to the hapten diphenylcyclopropenone (DPC). The chain is assembled from TRBV7-9 and TRBJ2-3, with no confident D gene call. The DNA sequence is given as TGTGCCAGCAGCTTAATCAGCACAGATACGCAGTATTTT. It translates as CASSLISTDTQYF.